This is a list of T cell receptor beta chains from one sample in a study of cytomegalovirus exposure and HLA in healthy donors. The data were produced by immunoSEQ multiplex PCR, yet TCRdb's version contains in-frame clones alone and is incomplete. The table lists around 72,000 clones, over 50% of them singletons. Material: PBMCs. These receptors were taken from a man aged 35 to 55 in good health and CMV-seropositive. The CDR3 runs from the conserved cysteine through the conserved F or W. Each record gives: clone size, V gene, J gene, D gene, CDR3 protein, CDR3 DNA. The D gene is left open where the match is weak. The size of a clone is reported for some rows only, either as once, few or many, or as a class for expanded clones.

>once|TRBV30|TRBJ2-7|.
CAWGEFYYEQYF
TGTGCCTGGGGGGAGTTCTACTACGAGCAGTACTTC
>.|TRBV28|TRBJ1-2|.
CASRQAGTTYGYTF
TGTGCCAGCAGGCAAGCCGGGACAACCTATGGCTACACCTTC
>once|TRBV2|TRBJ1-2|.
CASKVQLGAHGYTF
TGTGCCAGCAAGGTACAATTAGGGGCACATGGCTACACCTTC
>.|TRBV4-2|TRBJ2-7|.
CASSQAQGPYEQYF
TGTGCCAGCAGCCAAGCACAGGGCCCCTACGAGCAGTACTTC
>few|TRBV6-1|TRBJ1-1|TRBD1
CASSELGGGREAFF
TGTGCCAGCAGTGAACTAGGAGGGGGCCGTGAAGCTTTCTTT
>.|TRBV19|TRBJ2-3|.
CASSSRDTTSTDTQYF
TGTGCCAGTAGTTCCAGGGATACGACTAGCACAGATACGCAGTATTTT
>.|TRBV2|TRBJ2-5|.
CASGGGAGTQYF
TGTGCCAGCGGCGGCGGGGCGGGGACCCAGTACTTC
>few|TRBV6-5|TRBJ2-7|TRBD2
CASSYGGLREWYF
TGTGCCAGCAGTTACGGGGGACTACGAGAGTGGTACTTC
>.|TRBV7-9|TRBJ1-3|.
CASSFFSGNTIYF
TGTGCCAGCAGCTTCTTCTCTGGAAACACCATATATTTT
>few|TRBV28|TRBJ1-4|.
CASSLIGKGGEKLFF
TGTGCCAGCAGTTTAATAGGGAAAGGAGGTGAAAAACTGTTTTTT
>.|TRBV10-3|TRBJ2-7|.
CAISGTESYEQYF
TGTGCCATCAGTGGGACTGAGTCCTACGAGCAGTACTTC
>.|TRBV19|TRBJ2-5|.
CASSMISQETQYF
TGTGCCAGTAGTATGATTAGTCAAGAGACCCAGTACTTC
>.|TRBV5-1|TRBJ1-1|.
CASSLERDEAFF
TGCGCCAGCAGCTTGGAGCGGGATGAAGCTTTCTTT
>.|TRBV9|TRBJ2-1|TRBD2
CASSVLAGDNEQFF
TGTGCCAGCAGCGTCCTAGCGGGGGACAATGAGCAGTTCTTC
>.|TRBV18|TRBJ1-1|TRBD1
CASSPLPGQGGTEAFF
TGTGCCAGCTCGCCCCTTCCGGGACAGGGTGGGACTGAAGCTTTCTTT
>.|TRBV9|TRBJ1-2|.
CASSTGTNYGYTF
TGTGCCAGCAGCACGGGGACTAACTATGGCTACACCTTC
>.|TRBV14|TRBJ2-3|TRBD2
CASSHSGGGTDTQYF
TGTGCCAGCAGCCATAGCGGGGGTGGCACAGATACGCAGTATTTT
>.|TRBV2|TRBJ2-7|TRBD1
CASSERQGRYEQYF
TGTGCCAGCAGTGAGAGACAGGGGAGGTACGAGCAGTACTTC
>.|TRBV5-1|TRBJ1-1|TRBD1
CASSLGQGGTEAFF
TGCGCCAGCAGCTTGGGACAGGGGGGCACTGAAGCTTTCTTT
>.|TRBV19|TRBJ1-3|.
CASSPTGGIRSGNTIYF
TGTGCCAGTAGCCCGACAGGAGGAATACGCTCTGGAAACACCATATATTTT
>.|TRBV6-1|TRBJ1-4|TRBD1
CASSDPWDSSATNEKLFF
TGTGCCAGCAGTGACCCCTGGGACAGTTCTGCAACTAATGAAAAACTGTTTTTT
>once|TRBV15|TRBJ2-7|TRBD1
CATSSPGQGLRGGSNEQYF
TGTGCCACCAGCAGCCCCGGACAGGGTTTGCGGGGAGGTTCCAACGAGCAGTACTTC
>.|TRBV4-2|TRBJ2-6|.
CASSQSRGAPVLTF
TGTGCCAGCAGCCAATCCCGCGGGGCTCCCGTCCTGACTTTC